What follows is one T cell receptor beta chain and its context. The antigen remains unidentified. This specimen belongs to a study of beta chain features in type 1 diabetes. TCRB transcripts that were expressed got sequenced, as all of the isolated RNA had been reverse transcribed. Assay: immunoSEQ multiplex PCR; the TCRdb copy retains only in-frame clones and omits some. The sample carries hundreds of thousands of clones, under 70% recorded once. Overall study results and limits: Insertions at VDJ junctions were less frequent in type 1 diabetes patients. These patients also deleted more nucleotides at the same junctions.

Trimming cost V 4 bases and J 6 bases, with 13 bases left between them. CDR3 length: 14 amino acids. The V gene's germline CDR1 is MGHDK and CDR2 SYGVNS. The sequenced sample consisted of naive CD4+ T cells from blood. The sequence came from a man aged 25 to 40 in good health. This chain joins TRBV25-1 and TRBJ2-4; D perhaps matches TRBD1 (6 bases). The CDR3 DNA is TGTGCCAGCAGTGGGAGGACAGCACTAAACATTCAGTACTTC. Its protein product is CASSGRTALNIQYF.